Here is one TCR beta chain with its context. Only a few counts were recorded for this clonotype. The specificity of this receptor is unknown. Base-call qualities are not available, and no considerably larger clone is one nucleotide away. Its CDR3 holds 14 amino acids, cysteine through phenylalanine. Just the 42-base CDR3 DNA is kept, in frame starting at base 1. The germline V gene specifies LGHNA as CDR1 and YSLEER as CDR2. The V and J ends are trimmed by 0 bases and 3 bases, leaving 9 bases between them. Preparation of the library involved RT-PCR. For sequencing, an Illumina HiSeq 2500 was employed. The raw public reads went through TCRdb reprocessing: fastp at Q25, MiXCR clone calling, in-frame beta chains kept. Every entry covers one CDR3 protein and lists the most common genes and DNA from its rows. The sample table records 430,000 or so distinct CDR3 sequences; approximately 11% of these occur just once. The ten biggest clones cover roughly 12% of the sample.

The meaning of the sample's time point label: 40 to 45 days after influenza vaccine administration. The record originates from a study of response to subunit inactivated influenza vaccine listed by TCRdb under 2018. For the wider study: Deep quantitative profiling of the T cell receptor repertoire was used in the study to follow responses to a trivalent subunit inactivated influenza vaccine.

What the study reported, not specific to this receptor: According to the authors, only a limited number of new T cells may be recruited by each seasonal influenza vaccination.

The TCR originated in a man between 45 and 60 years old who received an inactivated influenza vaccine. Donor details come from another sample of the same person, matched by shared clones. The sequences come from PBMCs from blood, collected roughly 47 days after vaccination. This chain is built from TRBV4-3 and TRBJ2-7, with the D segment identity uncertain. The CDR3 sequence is CASSQDMVNYEQYF. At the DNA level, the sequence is TGCGCCAGCAGCCAAGATATGGTCAACTACGAGCAGTACTTC.